This T cell receptor beta chain was sequenced in a study of T cell clones after liver transplantation. Study as a whole: Liver transplant recipients had immunosuppression withdrawal attempted within 2 years. Three of the eight recipients were HCV-positive; the rest had non-autoimmune, non-viral transplant indications. Overall study results and limits: Compared with third party-reactive sequences, donor-reactive ones declined more, independent of withdrawal success.

The CDR3 has 16 residues. Trimming stripped 3 bases from V and 6 bases from J, with 17 bases between. CD3+CD4+ and CD3+CD8+ cells were FACS-sorted from thawed unstimulated PBMCs. About this clone itself: Its antigen is unknown.

The protocol was immunoSEQ multiplex PCR, while the TCRdb copy is restricted to in-frame clones and leaves out a portion. The sample records approximately 11,000 clones, 60% to 85% being singletons. V and J are TRBV23-1 and TRBJ2-2, with unresolved D. TRBV23-1 counts as an open reading frame of uncertain function. This sequence originates from a human patient who received a liver transplant. The T cells may partly be graft donor cells. This specimen was CD4+ T cells from blood, taken less than 33 months after liver transplant. CDR3 in DNA: TGCGCCAGCAGTCACCACCGGGCCCGGCTCCCCGGGGAGCTGTTTTTT. Translated: CASSHHRARLPGELFF.